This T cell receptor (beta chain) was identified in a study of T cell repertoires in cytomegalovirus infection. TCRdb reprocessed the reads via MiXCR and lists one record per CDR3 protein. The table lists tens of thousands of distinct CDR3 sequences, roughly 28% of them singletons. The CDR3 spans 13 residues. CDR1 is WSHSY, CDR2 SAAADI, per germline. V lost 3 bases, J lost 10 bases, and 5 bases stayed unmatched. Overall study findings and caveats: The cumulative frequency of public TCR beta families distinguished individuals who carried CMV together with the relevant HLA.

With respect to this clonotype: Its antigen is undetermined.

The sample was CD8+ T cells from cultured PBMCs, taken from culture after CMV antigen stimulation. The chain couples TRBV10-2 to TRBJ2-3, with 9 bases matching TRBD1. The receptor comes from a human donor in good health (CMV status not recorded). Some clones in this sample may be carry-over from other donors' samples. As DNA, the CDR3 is TGCGCCAGCAGTGACGGGACAGGGTATGCGCAGTATTTT. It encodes CASSDGTGYAQYF.